In its sample, the clone carrying this T cell receptor beta chain was seen once. Its specificity is unknown. This sample is drawn from a study of T cells in Graves' hyperthyroidism and ophthalmopathy. On the study more broadly: Once the initial diagnosis was made, peripheral blood was obtained before any treatment. General study findings and limits: Most expanded thyroid clonotypes above 0.001 also appeared in blood. Ophthalmopathy prediction by the model preceded onset by a median about 6 months.

RNA transcripts yielded amplified TCR beta CDR3 regions. HTBI primers were employed in a first-round RT-PCR of the TCR CDR3. TCRdb reprocessed the multiplex PCR reads with MiXCR, giving one entry per CDR3 protein. The sample contains around 380,000 distinct CDR3 sequences, less than 15% of which appear only once. The CDR3 totals 16 residues. V lost 6 bases and J 0 bases, leaving 16 bases between the germline ends. CDR1 and CDR2 from the germline V gene are SGHAT and FQNNGV. Before ophthalmopathy appeared, progressors gave blood at initial hyperthyroidism diagnosis. The chain couples TRBV11-2 to TRBJ2-3, with D maybe TRBD2 (6 bases). The sample was blood. The sequence was obtained from a man aged 25 to 45 with Graves' hyperthyroidism that later progressed to Graves' ophthalmopathy. CDR3 protein: CASSFAGRQSTDTQYF. CDR3 sequence (DNA): TGTGCCAGCAGTTTTGCGGGACGACAAAGCACAGATACGCAGTATTTT.